This TCR beta chain stems from a study of identical twins. A universal primer site was added by template switching, and unique molecular identifiers were carried by the cDNA. In TCRdb, the 5' RACE reads were re-called with MiXCR into one record per CDR3 protein. This table has 450,000 or so distinct CDR3 sequences, around 18% appearing once. The CDR3 extends over 12 amino acids. The germline V and J ends were trimmed by 4 bases and 6 bases, with 10 bases remaining between them. The germline gives CDR1 LGHNT, CDR2 FRNRAP. Study-wide points: Because invariant MAIT and iNKT cells could be present, zero-insertion analyses could be partly confounded.

As to this clonotype: The antigen remains undetermined.

This receptor was identified in a middle-aged man in good health. This chain joins TRBV12-5 and TRBJ2-7, with D possibly matching TRBD2 (5 bases). The material sequenced was naive T cells sorted from blood. The CDR3 nucleotides read TGTGCTAGTGGTTCCGGGATGGGCGAGCAGTACTTC. This translates into CASGSGMGEQYF. Full variable domain (missing parts from reference TRBV12-5 and TRBJ2-7): DARVTQTPRHKVTEMGQEVTMRCQPILGHNTVFWYRQTMMQGLELLAYFRNRAPLDDSGMPKDRFSAEMPDATLATLKIQPSEPRDSAVYFCASGSGMGEQYFGPGTRLTVT.